This entry concerns a single TCR beta chain. The data originate from a study of OX40 agonist ivuxolimab in advanced cancers. The overall study: The dose-escalation group included hepatocellular carcinoma, melanoma, renal cell carcinoma and head and neck cancer. Three patients, one with hepatocellular carcinoma and two with cutaneous melanoma, achieved partial responses.

Sequencing used immunoSEQ multiplex PCR; TCRdb keeps in-frame clones, though not all of them. This table holds approximately 23,000 clones, 80% to 90% found once. The V end was cut by 4 bases, the J end by 4 bases, with 23 bases between. CDR1 and CDR2 (germline): LGHNA, YNFKEQ. The CDR3 consists of 18 residues. The rearrangement uses TRBV4-2 and TRBJ2-1, with D possibly being TRBD2 (6 bases). Material: CD4+ or CD8+ T cells sorted from blood, obtained in a trial of the OX40 agonist ivuxolimab. This clonotype originated in an adult with an advanced solid tumor such as melanoma, head and neck, liver or kidney cancer. The chain's CDR3 is CASSRPQATGTPYNEQFF. In DNA, the CDR3 is TGTGCCAGCAGCCGACCTCAGGCAACCGGGACTCCATACAATGAGCAGTTCTTC.